The TCR beta chain under discussion was sequenced for a study of OX40 agonist ivuxolimab in advanced cancers. Study background: Treatment of patients was with ivuxolimab, an agonistic anti-OX40 (CD134) antibody. The patients received ivuxolimab by intravenous route every 2 weeks at 0.01 to 10 mg/kg.

Notes on the study in general: In general, CD8+ T cells held more expanded clones than CD4+ did, on average.

CDR1 and CDR2 from the germline V gene are MNHEY and SMNVEV (reference sequence). Losses at the gene ends were 7 bases for V and 2 bases for J; bases not matched to a gene: 16. This CDR3 is built from 19 residues. On this clone itself: The antigen is unknown.

The method was immunoSEQ multiplex PCR; TCRdb's version includes in-frame clones alone and lacks a portion of them. Found here are around 94,000 clones, about 92% of them singletons; the top ten hold less than 3.5%. The origin of this receptor is an adult with an advanced solid tumor such as melanoma, head and neck, liver or kidney cancer. The V call is TRBV27, the J call TRBJ2-1, with 11 bases aligning to TRBD2. Here the sequenced sample was CD4+ or CD8+ T cells sorted from blood, taken in a trial of the OX40 agonist ivuxolimab. CDR3 loop: CASTSGTSGSLGAYNEQFF. The CDR3 region has the DNA TGTGCCAGCACCTCCGGGACTAGCGGTTCCCTAGGGGCCTACAATGAGCAGTTCTTC.